These 26 T cell receptor beta chains were sequenced from one sample in a study of shared clonotypes between healthy human individuals. Sequencing used immunoSEQ multiplex PCR; TCRdb keeps in-frame clones, though not all of them. Here the sample spans more than 2 million clones, around 95% being singletons. Naive CD8 cells were CD45RO-negative, positively selected for CCR7, excluding terminally differentiated effector memory CD45RA+ cells. The sequencing input was naive CD8+ T cells from PBMCs. These receptors originate from a man in his late teens or twenties in good health. Some clones in this sample may be carry-over from other donors' samples.

This rearrangement joins TRBV7-9 to TRBJ2-3; D gene uncertain. Trimming cost V 2 bases and J 2 bases, with 8 bases left between them. The CDR3 covers 14 residues. CDR1 is SEHNR, CDR2 FQNEAQ, per germline (reference sequence). DNA for the CDR3: TGTGCCAGCAGCTTACGCAGCTACACAGATACGCAGTATTTT. Translated, it gives CASSLRSYTDTQYF.

V is TRBV4-1 and J is TRBJ1-2, with D possibly TRBD1 on 5 matching bases. Germline V gene sequence: CDR1 MGHRA, CDR2 YSYEKL. V dropped 4 bases and J dropped 8 bases, with 23 bases sitting between them. This CDR3 region has 16 residues. The CDR3 region is CASSPMPPGLTGGYTF. In DNA, the CDR3 is TGCGCCAGCAGCCCGATGCCCCCGGGGCTTACCGGGGGCTACACCTTC.

V and J are TRBV27 and TRBJ1-1; TRBD1 is a possible D gene (5 bases). V lost 2 bases to trimming and J lost 1 base, with 11 bases between them. The CDR3 spans 15 residues. CDR1 is MNHEY and CDR2 is SMNVEV in the germline V gene (reference sequence). The CDR3 spells CASSLTGTANTEAFF. Written as DNA, the CDR3 is TGTGCCAGCAGTTTAACCGGGACGGCGAACACTGAAGCTTTCTTT.

In the case of this clone: The same CDR3 can be traced to other DNA sequences in this sample. This chain uses TRBV2 with TRBJ2-7; D might be TRBD1 (5 bases). V lost 3 bases and J 3 bases, leaving 15 bases between the germline ends. Germline CDR1 reads SNHLY; CDR2 reads FYNNEI. This CDR3 spans 15 amino acids. The DNA of the CDR3 is TGTGCCAGCAGTGAGGGGCCAGGTTCCCTCTACGAGCAGTACTTC. It is translated as CASSEGPGSLYEQYF.

The chain recombines TRBV11-2 with TRBJ2-7; no firm D call. The germline V and J ends were trimmed by 5 bases and 0 bases, with 8 bases remaining between them. The CDR3 runs to 13 residues. Germline V gene sequence: CDR1 SGHAT, CDR2 FQNNGV. The CDR3 reads CASSGRRSYEQYF. For the CDR3, the DNA is TGTGCCAGCAGCGGGCGTCGCTCCTACGAGCAGTACTTC.

The chain has TRBV28 and TRBJ2-5; D not resolved. V was trimmed by 5 bases and J by 5 bases, leaving 15 bases between them. The germline CDR1 and CDR2 sequences are MDHEN and SYDVKM. The CDR3 runs to 14 residues. CDR3 amino acids: CASSRVGWSETQYF. The CDR3 DNA is TGTGCCAGCAGTCGGGTGGGATGGTCGGAGACCCAGTACTTC.

CDR3 nucleotide sequence: TGTGCCAGCAGTACCCGACGGTCACAAGAGACCCAGTACTTC. Translating it yields CASSTRRSQETQYF. This chain uses TRBV28 with TRBJ2-5; D remains ambiguous. The CDR3 has 14 amino acids. Trimming stripped 5 bases from V and 2 bases from J, with 12 bases between. Germline CDR1 reads MDHEN; CDR2 reads SYDVKM.

This rearrangement joins TRBV28 to TRBJ2-5; 9 nucleotides match TRBD1. The V gene end was trimmed by 2 bases and the J gene end by 7 bases; junction bases not matched to a gene: 5. Looked up from germline, CDR1 is MDHEN and CDR2 is SYDVKM. The CDR3 has 14 amino acids. CDR3 sequence: CASSLRQGGVTQYF. The CDR3 DNA follows: TGTGCCAGCAGTTTAAGACAGGGGGGGGTGACCCAGTACTTC.

The rearrangement uses TRBV7-6 and TRBJ2-1; no reliable D call. V was shortened by 5 bases and J by 3 bases, with 11 bases between the two germline ends. Germline V gene lookup returns CDR1 SGHVS and CDR2 FNYEAQ. The CDR3 sequence is 14 residues long. CDR3 in DNA: TGTGCCAGCAGCCCGGATTGGGGCTACAATGAGCAGTTCTTC. Its translation: CASSPDWGYNEQFF. Supplemented by reference TRBV7-6 and TRBJ2-1, the full variable domain reads GAGVSQSPRYKVTKRGQDVALRCDPISGHVSLYWYRQALGQGPEFLTYFNYEAQQDKSGLPNDRFSAERPEGSISTLTIQRTEQRDSAMYRCASSPDWGYNEQFFGPGTRLTVL.

This clone was seen just once. CDR3 sequence: CASSQGAPGGYEQYF. The CDR3 DNA reads as TGCGCCAGCAGCCAAGGGGCCCCGGGGGGCTACGAGCAGTACTTC. The chain joins TRBV4-1 to TRBJ2-7; 7 bases agree with TRBD2. The germline V gene has CDR1 MGHRA and CDR2 YSYEKL. V was pared by 1 base and J by 3 bases, with 6 bases of the junction left unmatched. The CDR3 has 15 amino acids.

The CDR3 nucleotides are TGCGCCAGCAGTGCGGGCGACAGGGGTTCGGCTAATGAAAAACTGTTTTTT. Its protein is CASSAGDRGSANEKLFF. The chain links TRBV10-1 to TRBJ1-4, with 8 bases matching TRBD1. The V segment lost 4 bases and the J segment 3 bases; nucleotides outside the gene matches: 10. Germline CDR1 is WNHNN and CDR2 is SYGVQD (reference sequence). This CDR3 has 17 residues.

This rearrangement joins TRBV10-3 to TRBJ2-1; 11 bases map to TRBD1. The germline V gene encodes CDR1 ENHRY and CDR2 SYGVKD. V lost 2 bases and J lost 6; bases outside the gene matches: 3. This CDR3 region has 15 residues. The CDR3 region is CAISEGQGAANEQFF. The DNA for the CDR3 is TGTGCCATCAGTGAGGGACAGGGGGCAGCCAATGAGCAGTTCTTC.

The J gene is TRBJ2-3, the V gene TRBV29-1, with D unclear. This CDR3 is 15 amino acids long. V was pared by 4 bases and J by 6 bases, with 20 bases between. Germline CDR1 reads SQVTM; CDR2 reads ANQGSEA. CDR3: CSVAPVAGTADTQYF. The CDR3 bases are TGCAGCGTTGCCCCCGTGGCAGGTACTGCTGATACGCAGTATTTT.

The rearrangement uses TRBV11-2 and TRBJ1-5, with 7 bases matching TRBD1. Germline trimming cut 5 bases from V and 0 bases from J; bases unmatched to any gene: 1. Germline V CDR1 and CDR2: SGHAT, FQNNGV. The CDR3 covers 14 residues. CDR3 in amino acids: CASSDRVSNQPQHF. The CDR3 region has the DNA TGTGCCAGCAGCGACAGGGTTAGCAATCAGCCCCAGCATTTT.

The DNA for the CDR3 is TGTGCCAGCAGTCTAGCGGGAGGGCCAGGGTACGAGCAGTACTTC. It specifies CASSLAGGPGYEQYF. The chain links TRBV6-4 to TRBJ2-7; 12 bases agree with TRBD2. Trimming cost V 5 bases and J 4 bases; bases outside gene matches: 6. Per germline, CDR1 MRHNA and CDR2 SNTAGT. The CDR3 contains 15 residues.

The gene calls are TRBV5-4 and TRBJ1-4; D is undetermined. The CDR3 has 16 amino acids. Trimming left V 4 bases short and J 0 bases short, with 13 bases between. The germline V gene has CDR1 SGHNT and CDR2 YYREEE (reference sequence). CDR3 protein: CASSQPLGPTNEKLFF. Here the CDR3 DNA reads TGTGCCAGCAGCCAACCGCTCGGCCCAACTAATGAAAAACTGTTTTTT.

V and J are TRBV4-3 and TRBJ2-1, with D possibly TRBD2 on 5 matching bases. V lost 1 base and J 7 bases, leaving 14 bases between the germline ends. CDR1 LGHNA and CDR2 YSLEER come from the germline V gene. The CDR3 loop spans 15 amino acids. The CDR3 here is CASSQARGSANEQFF. In nucleotides, the CDR3 is TGCGCCAGCAGCCAAGCCCGGGGTAGCGCAAATGAGCAGTTCTTC.

With regard to this clone: Within the sample, other DNA sequences also encode this same CDR3. This chain uses TRBV28 with TRBJ1-1, with TRBD1 as a possible D gene (5 bases). The CDR3 spans 13 residues. Germline assignment: CDR1 MDHEN and CDR2 SYDVKM. Trimming left V 3 bases short and J 1 base short, with 6 bases between. The CDR3 is CASSLTENTEAFF. The CDR3 DNA is TGTGCCAGCAGTTTGACAGAGAACACTGAAGCTTTCTTT.

CDR3 in DNA: TGTGCCAGCAGTTACGACAGCGACTATGGCTACACCTTC. Protein product: CASSYDSDYGYTF. The chain uses TRBV5-6 and TRBJ1-2, with D possibly being TRBD1 (5 bases). V was cut by 5 bases and J by 3 bases, with 11 bases left in between. CDR3 length equals 13 residues. Per the germline V gene, CDR1 is SGHDT and CDR2 is YYEEEE.

The chain joins TRBV15 to TRBJ1-5; D unclear. V shed 3 bases and J shed 5 bases, with 5 bases lying between them. Germline lookup yields CDR1 LNHNV and CDR2 YYDKDF (reference sequence). CDR3 length: 12 amino acids. CDR3 protein: CATSSLDQPQHF. In DNA, the CDR3 is TGTGCCACCAGCAGCCTAGATCAGCCCCAGCATTTT.

The V gene is TRBV4-1, the J gene TRBJ2-1; the match to TRBD2 covers 9 bases. The germline V gene encodes CDR1 MGHRA and CDR2 YSYEKL. The junction had 23 bases not matched to a gene; V was cut back by 5 bases and J by 6 bases. The CDR3 is 20 residues long. CDR3 in amino acids: CASSSPTLQFGREGFNEQFF. CDR3 sequence (DNA): TGCGCCAGCAGCTCCCCTACTCTACAATTCGGGCGGGAGGGTTTCAATGAGCAGTTCTTC.

This rearrangement joins TRBV27 to TRBJ1-5; possible D gene TRBD1, 5 bases. Trimming shortened V by 5 bases and J by 2 bases, and 13 bases separated the two germline ends. The CDR3 contains 15 residues. Germline V CDR1 and CDR2: MNHEY, SMNVEV (reference sequence). This CDR3 is CASSEGVAGNQPQHF. The CDR3 nucleotides are TGTGCCAGCAGTGAAGGGGTTGCGGGCAATCAGCCCCAGCATTTT.

This chain joins TRBV7-9 and TRBJ2-7; 9 bases match TRBD2. The V segment lost 4 bases and the J segment 2 bases; nucleotides outside the gene matches: 9. CDR3 size: 16 residues. The V gene's germline CDR1 is SEHNR and CDR2 FQNEAQ (reference sequence). The CDR3 here is CASSSRLAESAYEQYF. The CDR3 DNA follows: TGTGCCAGCAGCTCGAGACTAGCGGAGTCGGCCTACGAGCAGTACTTC.

The genes are TRBV10-3 and TRBJ2-3; the D gene could be TRBD1 or TRBD2 (6 bases each). The CDR3 is made up of 15 amino acids. CDR1 and CDR2 from the germline V gene are ENHRY and SYGVKD. V shed 9 bases and J shed 4 bases, with 20 bases lying between them. The CDR3 DNA is TGTGCCATTACTGAAACAGGGACTCATCCAGATACGCAGTATTTT. This encodes CAITETGTHPDTQYF.

The genes are TRBV27 and TRBJ1-1; D gene unclear. This CDR3 contains 16 residues. Germline V gene lookup returns CDR1 MNHEY and CDR2 SMNVEV (reference sequence). The V and J ends lost 3 bases and 5 bases respectively, with 19 bases between them. The CDR3, as DNA: TGTGCCAGCAGTTTGAGCGGGCCCCCAGTAGAGACTGAAGCTTTCTTT. It yields the protein CASSLSGPPVETEAFF.

In this sample, this clone turned up once. The rearrangement links TRBV7-9 to TRBJ2-7; 10 positions agree with TRBD1. The J segment lost 2 bases and the V segment lost 8 bases, leaving 3 bases of the junction unmatched. Germline CDR1 SEHNR, CDR2 FQNEAQ (reference sequence). The CDR3 is 13 amino acids. The CDR3 spells CASDRGHPYEQYF. In DNA form, the CDR3 reads TGTGCCAGCGACAGGGGGCACCCCTACGAGCAGTACTTC. The variable domain in full, with the rest retrieved from reference TRBV7-9 and TRBJ2-7, is DTGVSQNPRHKITKRGQNVTFRCDPISEHNRLYWYRQTLGQGPEFLTYFQNEAQLEKSRLLSDRFSAERPKGSFSTLEIQRTEQGDSAMYLCASDRGHPYEQYFGPGTRLTVT.